A single sample gave rise to the 27 T cell receptor beta chains below, sequenced in a study of T cells after yellow fever vaccination. One entry per CDR3 protein, called by TCRdb with MiXCR from the 5' RACE reads. The sample lists roughly 340,000 distinct CDR3 sequences; 4% were seen once. The sequences come from PBMCs, collected 5 days after the yellow fever booster vaccination. These receptors all come from a man between 18 and 29 years old who received the YFV17D yellow fever vaccine.

This clonotype occurred many times. The genes are TRBV7-2 and TRBJ1-2; D is ambiguous. The CDR3 consists of 15 residues. V was clipped by 1 base and J by 8 bases, with 17 bases between them. Germline V gene lookup returns CDR1 SGHTA and CDR2 FQGNSA. The CDR3 region is CASSLVPGLTGGYTF. CDR3 in DNA: TGTGCCAGCAGCTTAGTCCCCGGCCTTACTGGGGGCTACACCTTC.

This clonotype was observed a few times. The CDR3 sequence is CASSSSPSTDTQYF. The CDR3, as DNA: TGTGCCAGCAGCTCTAGCCCTAGCACAGATACGCAGTATTTT. This chain links TRBV11-2 with TRBJ2-3; TRBD2 is a possible D gene (5 bases). V was clipped by 4 bases and J by 0 bases, with 8 bases between them. This CDR3 has 14 residues. Germline values: CDR1 SGHAT, CDR2 FQNNGV.

The chain combines TRBV29-1 with TRBJ2-7, with D perhaps TRBD1 or TRBD2 (5 bases each). CDR3 size: 12 residues. The germline V gene encodes CDR1 SQVTM and CDR2 ANQGSEA. Trimming removed 4 bases at V and 6 bases at J, with 13 bases between. CDR3: CSVGWRGVEQYF. CDR3 DNA sequence: TGCAGCGTTGGCTGGCGAGGGGTCGAGCAGTACTTC.

Many counts were recorded for this clonotype. The CDR3 region is CASSLDREAFF. The CDR3 DNA reads as TGTGCCAGCAGCTTAGATAGAGAAGCTTTCTTT. The chain is built from TRBV7-9 and TRBJ1-1; D remains ambiguous. V was pared by 1 base and J by 8 bases, with 5 bases between. Germline values: CDR1 SEHNR, CDR2 FQNEAQ (reference sequence). The CDR3 runs 11 residues.

A few counts support this clonotype. This chain uses TRBV5-1 with TRBJ2-3; the D gene is possibly TRBD2 (6 bases). The germline V and J ends were trimmed by 3 bases and 4 bases, with 12 bases remaining between them. The CDR3 consists of 14 residues. The germline CDR1 and CDR2 sequences are SGHRS and YFSETQ. The DNA for the CDR3 is TGCGCCAGCAGCTCCCTTCGGGGGTCAGATACGCAGTATTTT. It encodes CASSSLRGSDTQYF.

At least ten counts were recorded for this clonotype. The J gene is TRBJ2-1, the V gene TRBV6-2 or TRBV6-3, with D tentatively TRBD1 (6 bases). Trimming removed 6 bases from V and 14 bases from J, with 17 bases in between. The CDR3 runs 12 residues. Germline values: CDR1 MNHEY, CDR2 SVGEGT. CDR3 DNA: TGTGCCAGCAGCCCCCGGACAGAAAGGAAGTTCTTC. It specifies CASSPRTERKFF.

This clonotype was seen ten or more times. The J gene is TRBJ1-3, the V gene TRBV12-3 or TRBV12-4; tentatively, D is TRBD1 (5 bases). There are 14 residues in the CDR3. V was trimmed by 6 bases and J by 2 bases, leaving 11 bases between them. The CDR3 loop is CASRGTSTGNTIYF. In nucleotides, the CDR3 is TGTGCCAGCAGGGGGACCTCTACTGGAAACACCATATATTTT.

The V gene is TRBV7-2, the J gene TRBJ2-1; 9 bases align to TRBD2. This CDR3 contains 16 residues. Germline V gives CDR1 SGHTA, CDR2 FQGNSA. V trimming: 5 bases; J trimming: 10 bases; junction bases outside the gene matches: 15. The chain's CDR3 is CASSLSFSGGFDEQFF. Written as DNA, the CDR3 is TGTGCCAGCAGCCTAAGCTTTAGCGGGGGCTTCGACGAGCAGTTCTTC.

Here the CDR3 DNA reads TGTGCCAGCAGTCCTTGGGAGGGGGTTAGGCAGCCCCAGCATTTT. It codes for CASSPWEGVRQPQHF. The chain recombines TRBV6-5 with TRBJ1-5, with D possibly matching TRBD1 (6 bases). Per germline, CDR1 MNHEY and CDR2 SVGAGI. Trimming stripped 5 bases from V and 7 bases from J, with 18 bases between. This CDR3 has 15 amino acids.

This clonotype was seen a few times. The V gene is TRBV28, the J gene TRBJ2-4; 9 bases fit TRBD2. There are 15 residues in the CDR3. Per the germline V gene, CDR1 is MDHEN and CDR2 is SYDVKM. J gave up 8 bases and V 1 base, and 6 bases lay outside the gene matches. CDR3 sequence reads: CASSLFAGGPDIQYF. CDR3 bases: TGTGCCAGCAGTTTATTTGCGGGGGGGCCGGACATTCAGTACTTC. Looking up the rest from reference TRBV28 and TRBJ2-4 gives the full variable domain: DVKVTQSSRYLVKRTGEKVFLECVQDMDHENMFWYRQDPGLGLRLIYFSYDVKMKEKGDIPEGYSVSREKKERFSLILESASTNQTSMYLCASSLFAGGPDIQYFGAGTRLSVL.

This clonotype was seen more than once but under ten times. J is TRBJ1-6 and V is TRBV2; TRBD1 is a possible D gene (5 bases). The germline V gene encodes CDR1 SNHLY and CDR2 FYNNEI. This CDR3 comprises 14 residues. V was clipped by 6 bases and J by 10 bases, with 16 bases between them. For the CDR3, the DNA is TGTGCCAGCAGCGTATACGGGGGGGAGTCACCCCTCCACTTT. Encoded protein: CASSVYGGESPLHF. Drawing the rest from reference TRBV2 and TRBJ1-6, the complete variable domain is EPEVTQTPSHQVTQMGQEVILRCVPISNHLYFYWYRQILGQKVEFLVSFYNNEISEKSEIFDDQFSVERPDGSNFTLKIRSTKLEDSAMYFCASSVYGGESPLHFGNGTRLTVT.

This rearrangement joins TRBV7-9 to TRBJ2-5, with D possibly TRBD2 on 6 matching bases. The CDR3 is made up of 14 amino acids. V was cut by 2 bases and J by 5 bases, with 12 bases left in between. CDR1 and CDR2 from the germline V gene are SEHNR and FQNEAQ (reference sequence). The CDR3 loop reads CASSLLGGTETQYF. The CDR3 bases are TGTGCCAGCAGCTTATTGGGAGGAACGGAGACCCAGTACTTC.

The chain uses TRBV4-2 and TRBJ2-3; possible D gene TRBD1, 6 bases. The germline V and J ends were trimmed by 3 bases and 6 bases, with 10 bases remaining between them. The CDR3 loop spans 13 amino acids. CDR1 LGHNA and CDR2 YNFKEQ come from the germline V gene. CDR3: CASSQPGADTQYF. CDR3 nucleotides: TGTGCCAGCAGCCAGCCAGGGGCGGATACGCAGTATTTT.

This clonotype was observed a handful of times. The rearrangement uses TRBV6-2 or TRBV6-3 and TRBJ2-7; either TRBD1 or TRBD2 may supply D (5 bases each). The CDR3 consists of 14 residues. The V end lost 3 bases, the J end lost 0 bases, and 9 bases lay between the germline ends. Germline CDR1 MNHEY, CDR2 SVGEGT. DNA of the CDR3: TGTGCCAGCAGTTATGGGACCAGCTCCTACGAGCAGTACTTC. Translated, it gives CASSYGTSSYEQYF.

The table lists this clonotype with many counts. The V gene is TRBV18, the J gene TRBJ2-7, with unresolved D. The germline CDR1 and CDR2 sequences are KGHSH and LQKENI. The CDR3 runs 12 residues. Trimming removed 4 bases at V and 1 base at J, with 5 bases between. Written as DNA, the CDR3 is TGTGCCAGCTCACGCGAATCCTACGAGCAGTACTTC. It yields the protein CASSRESYEQYF.

This clonotype has more than one count but fewer than ten. This CDR3 is CASSLFGAEETQYF. CDR3 bases: TGCGCCAGCAGCTTATTCGGTGCCGAAGAGACCCAGTACTTC. This chain uses TRBV5-1 with TRBJ2-5; D gene unclear. The germline V and J ends were trimmed by 2 bases and 3 bases, with 11 bases remaining between them. CDR1 is SGHRS, CDR2 YFSETQ, per germline. The CDR3 contains 14 residues.

Only a few counts were recorded for this clonotype. The genes are TRBV19 and TRBJ2-1; D not certain. Germline-derived CDR1 and CDR2 are LNHDA and SQIVND (reference sequence). The CDR3 runs 15 residues. The germline V and J ends were trimmed by 3 bases and 5 bases, with 14 bases remaining between them. CDR3: CASSISISLNNEQFF. CDR3 nucleotide sequence: TGTGCCAGTAGTATTTCGATCTCACTCAACAATGAGCAGTTCTTC.

This clonotype was recorded a few times. The chain carries TRBV2 and TRBJ2-7, with TRBD1 as a possible D gene (7 bases). Trimming took 10 bases from V and 3 from J, leaving 16 bases between them. This CDR3 has 13 amino acids. CDR1 and CDR2 from the germline V gene are SNHLY and FYNNEI. CDR3: CATQGGFLYEQYF. CDR3 sequence (DNA): TGTGCCACCCAGGGGGGTTTTCTCTACGAGCAGTACTTC.

This clonotype was seen only a few times. The gene calls are TRBV20-1 and TRBJ1-4, with a weak D call TRBD1 (6 bases). The V gene's germline CDR1 is DFQATT and CDR2 SNEGSKA (reference sequence). This CDR3 is built from 13 residues. V lost 3 bases and J 5 bases, leaving 10 bases between the germline ends. CDR3 nucleotides: TGCAGTGCTAGTCAGGGGTCCAATGAAAAACTGTTTTTT. Its translation is CSASQGSNEKLFF.

There are many counts of this clonotype. The chain employs TRBV4-2 and TRBJ1-2; D is ambiguous. This CDR3 comprises 13 residues. V gave up 0 bases and J gave up 2 bases, with 4 bases separating them. Per germline, CDR1 LGHNA and CDR2 YNFKEQ. The CDR3 here is CASSQEMNYGYTF. CDR3 sequence (DNA): TGTGCCAGCAGCCAAGAGATGAACTATGGCTACACCTTC.

This chain connects TRBV6-6 to TRBJ2-4; the D gene is possibly TRBD1 (5 bases). The germline V gene has CDR1 MNHNY and CDR2 SVGAGI (reference sequence). Deletions cut 6 bases from V and 2 bases from J, with 11 bases between. The CDR3 is made up of 14 amino acids. CDR3 coding DNA: TGTGCCAGCAGGGATCAGGGCCCCAAAAACATTCAGTACTTC. It yields the protein CASRDQGPKNIQYF.

This clonotype has a handful of counts. The genes are TRBV7-2 and TRBJ1-2; 8 bases map to TRBD1. Losses at the gene ends were 7 bases for V and 8 bases for J; bases not matched to a gene: 9. The germline V gene has CDR1 SGHTA and CDR2 FQGNSA. The CDR3 sequence is 13 residues long. CDR3 residues: CASTIGQGRGYTF. CDR3 DNA: TGTGCCAGCACCATCGGACAGGGACGAGGCTACACCTTC.

This clonotype was detected only a few times. V and J are TRBV28 and TRBJ2-3; no clear D. V lost 5 bases and J lost 3, with 21 bases in between. The CDR3 runs to 17 residues. Per germline, CDR1 MDHEN and CDR2 SYDVKM. The CDR3 region has the DNA TGTGCCAGCAGTCCCGACTCCAGGCTCGCAGGTACAGATACGCAGTATTTT. The encoded protein is CASSPDSRLAGTDTQYF.

The chain couples TRBV4-3 to TRBJ2-3; a weak D match, TRBD1 (5 bases). Germline V CDR1 and CDR2: LGHNA, YSLEER. Trimming removed 4 bases from V and 0 bases from J, with 11 bases in between. The length of the CDR3 is 15 residues. In nucleotides, the CDR3 is TGCGCCAGCAGCCGCCTACAGGAAAGCACAGATACGCAGTATTTT. It specifies CASSRLQESTDTQYF.

J is TRBJ1-6 and V is TRBV7-2; D gene uncertain. Trimming pared 3 bases from V and 7 bases from J, leaving 10 bases between. The CDR3 runs to 14 residues. Germline-derived CDR1 and CDR2 are SGHTA and FQGNSA. CDR3 amino acids: CASSFWVRNSPLHF. The CDR3 DNA reads as TGTGCCAGCAGCTTTTGGGTCCGGAATTCACCCCTCCACTTT.

The table lists this clonotype with many counts. The chain carries TRBV5-1 and TRBJ2-3; 9 bases line up with TRBD2. The junction had 18 bases not matched to a gene; V was cut back by 4 bases and J by 6 bases. CDR1 is SGHRS and CDR2 is YFSETQ in the germline V gene. The CDR3 spans 18 residues. The CDR3 DNA sequence: TGCGCCAGCAGCCCCAAAATAGGGGGCGGGGGGGCAACGGATACGCAGTATTTT. Amino acids: CASSPKIGGGGATDTQYF.

This clonotype was seen a few times. As DNA, the CDR3 is TGCGCCAGCAGCCAAGCCGGGACAGCTTCTGAAGCTTTCTTT. Translated: CASSQAGTASEAFF. The rearrangement joins TRBV4-1 to TRBJ1-1, with 7 nucleotides matching TRBD1. V lost 1 base to trimming and J lost 6 bases; unmatched junction nucleotides: 5. CDR1 is MGHRA and CDR2 is YSYEKL in the germline V gene. This CDR3 region has 14 residues.